The entry below gives a single T cell receptor (beta chain) sequence along with its context. Antigen: not known. Three pairs of healthy female monozygous twins were the donors. This specimen belongs to a study of identical twins' blood T cells. Regarding the study as a whole: Twin similarity might stem from environmental factors, not only genetics.

The germline gives CDR1 DFQATT, CDR2 SNEGSKA (reference sequence). This CDR3 is built from 14 residues. The V gene end was trimmed by 7 bases and the J gene end by 8 bases; junction bases not matched to a gene: 10. Per the study methods: Each donor had about 95,000 to nearly 550,000 clonotypes. TCRdb independently ran MiXCR on the 5' RACE reads; one entry per CDR3 protein. TCRdb, not the original authors, processed these V and J calls. The sample has 300,000 to 450,000 distinct CDR3 sequences; 28% are singletons. The chain links TRBV20-1 to TRBJ1-6; 8 bases line up with TRBD1. The specimen was PBMCs. The TCR originated in a woman between 18 and 50 years old in good health. The CDR3 here is CSGRSPDRDSPLHF. The CDR3 bases are TGCAGTGGGAGAAGCCCGGACAGGGATTCACCCCTCCACTTT.